The 22 T cell receptor beta chains below were found in one sample sequenced in a study of blood T cell repertoires in COVID-19. Produced via immunoSEQ multiplex PCR; TCRdb's table is partial and in-frame only. The data hold approximately 200,000 clones, with 94% observed a single time. Input material: peripheral blood. These TCRs come from a man under 40 with COVID-19, enrolled during active disease.

This clone showed up just once. For the CDR3, the DNA is TGTGCCAGCAGTCGACTCGGACAGGGTAACTACGAGCAGTACTTC. As protein: CASSRLGQGNYEQYF. The gene calls are TRBV6-5 and TRBJ2-7; 8 bases line up with TRBD1. This CDR3 has 15 amino acids. Germline assignment: CDR1 MNHEY and CDR2 SVGAGI. Trimming took 5 bases from V and 3 from J; bases not matched to a gene: 9.

The chain carries TRBV9 and TRBJ2-1; possibly TRBD1 for D (5 bases). Germline CDR1 SGDLS, CDR2 YYNGEE. Trimming removed 1 base from V and 1 base from J, with 9 bases in between. This CDR3 region has 15 residues. The CDR3 reads CASSVIGVSYNEQFF. The CDR3 bases are TGTGCCAGCAGCGTAATAGGGGTTTCCTACAATGAGCAGTTCTTC. Full variable domain (rest looked up from reference TRBV9 and TRBJ2-1): DSGVTQTPKHLITATGQRVTLRCSPRSGDLSVYWYQQSLDQGLQFLIQYYNGEERAKGNILERFSAQQFPDLHSELNLSSLELGDSALYFCASSVIGVSYNEQFFGPGTRLTVL.

The chain links TRBV5-1 to TRBJ2-1, with D perhaps matching TRBD2 (5 bases). CDR3 length equals 15 residues. V was clipped by 5 bases and J by 5 bases, with 17 bases between them. The germline CDR1 and CDR2 sequences are SGHRS and YFSETQ. The CDR3 loop reads CASRALAGIDNEQFF. In DNA form, the CDR3 reads TGCGCCAGCAGGGCCCTGGCGGGCATAGACAATGAGCAGTTCTTC. The full variable domain, completed using reference TRBV5-1 and TRBJ2-1, is KAGVTQTPRYLIKTRGQQVTLSCSPISGHRSVSWYQQTPGQGLQFLFEYFSETQRNKGNFPGRFSGRQFSNSRSEMNVSTLELGDSALYLCASRALAGIDNEQFFGPGTRLTVL.

The chain couples TRBV6-5 to TRBJ1-2; D gene unclear. CDR1 is MNHEY and CDR2 is SVGAGI in the germline V gene. The CDR3 totals 13 residues. The V and J ends lost 2 bases and 6 bases respectively, with 10 bases between them. CDR3 in amino acids: CASSYGVGNGYTF. DNA for the CDR3: TGTGCCAGCAGTTACGGGGTCGGGAATGGCTACACCTTC.

This chain connects TRBV11-2 to TRBJ1-1; D gene ambiguous. The CDR3 spans 14 residues. V was pared by 5 bases and J by 1 base, with 11 bases between. The germline V gene has CDR1 SGHAT and CDR2 FQNNGV. The CDR3 DNA is TGTGCCAGCAGCAAAGAGGGTTGGAACACTGAAGCTTTCTTT. Protein product: CASSKEGWNTEAFF.

This chain links TRBV30 with TRBJ1-1; D not certain. V gave up 1 base and J gave up 4 bases, with 4 bases separating them. Per germline, CDR1 GTSNPN and CDR2 SVGIG (reference sequence). CDR3 length: 11 amino acids. The CDR3 DNA follows: TGTGCCTGGAGTGCTAGCACTGAAGCTTTCTTT. Translated: CAWSASTEAFF.

This chain uses TRBV30 with TRBJ2-7; 7 bases are a match to TRBD1. J was trimmed by 2 bases and V by 4 bases; bases with no gene match: 8. Per the germline V gene, CDR1 is GTSNPN and CDR2 is SVGIG (reference sequence). This CDR3 contains 14 residues. The chain's CDR3 is CAWKGQERPYEQYF. CDR3 nucleotides: TGTGCCTGGAAAGGACAGGAACGTCCCTACGAGCAGTACTTC.

The V gene is TRBV6-5, the J gene TRBJ1-3, with 9 bases identical to TRBD1. Germline CDR1 reads MNHEY; CDR2 reads SVGAGI. The trim removed 5 bases at V and 7 bases at J, leaving 9 bases unmatched. The CDR3 loop spans 15 amino acids. CDR3 nucleotide sequence: TGTGCCAGCAGTCAAACCGGGACAGGGCGTAACACCATATATTTT. Protein product: CASSQTGTGRNTIYF.

This clone was observed a handful of times. This chain links TRBV18 with TRBJ2-7; D is undetermined. CDR1 KGHSH and CDR2 LQKENI come from the germline V gene. Trimming pared 0 bases from V and 4 bases from J, leaving 10 bases between. There are 14 residues in the CDR3. The CDR3 DNA is TGTGCCAGCTCACCACCTATTACAGAGTACGAGCAGTACTTC. This gives the protein CASSPPITEYEQYF. The entire variable domain, with the rest obtained from reference TRBV18 and TRBJ2-7, is as follows: NAGVMQNPRHLVRRRGQEARLRCSPMKGHSHVYWYRQLPEEGLKFMVYLQKENIIDESGMPKERFSAEFPKEGPSILRIQQVVRGDSAAYFCASSPPITEYEQYFGPGTRLTVT.

The chain recombines TRBV7-6 with TRBJ2-5, with TRBD2 matching over 10 bases. V dropped 3 bases and J dropped 4; count of bases not matched to a gene: 5. Germline assignment: CDR1 SGHVS and CDR2 FNYEAQ. The CDR3 spans 15 residues. For the CDR3, the DNA is TGTGCCAGCAGCTTCGCTAGCGGGGGTTCAGAGACCCAGTACTTC. Protein: CASSFASGGSETQYF.

This clone was observed once. The chain combines TRBV29-1 with TRBJ1-2, with a tentative D call TRBD1 (5 bases). This CDR3 spans 15 amino acids. Trimming cost V 2 bases and J 4 bases, with 17 bases left between them. Looked up from germline, CDR1 is SQVTM and CDR2 is ANQGSEA. The CDR3: CSVEPSGTGGYGYTF. In DNA form, the CDR3 reads TGCAGCGTTGAACCTTCGGGCACAGGTGGCTATGGCTACACCTTC.

CDR3 sequence reads: CASSLTSQGWHTGELFF. In DNA form, the CDR3 reads TGTGCCAGCAGCTTAACTTCTCAGGGGTGGCACACCGGGGAGCTGTTTTTT. The chain recombines TRBV7-3 with TRBJ2-2; tentatively, D is TRBD1 (6 bases). Germline values: CDR1 SGHTA, CDR2 FQGTGA. V was shortened by 0 bases and J by 3 bases, with 14 bases between the two germline ends. This CDR3 has 17 amino acids.

This clone was observed a single time. The rearrangement links TRBV5-1 to TRBJ2-7; 8 bases match TRBD2. CDR1 SGHRS and CDR2 YFSETQ come from the germline V gene. The CDR3 extends over 13 amino acids. V lost 2 bases to trimming and J lost 5 bases; unmatched junction nucleotides: 3. The CDR3 DNA sequence: TGCGCCAGCAGCTTAGGTAGCGGGAACGAGCAGTACTTC. It translates to CASSLGSGNEQYF.

V is TRBV6-1 and J is TRBJ1-2; D is unclear. The CDR3 runs 12 residues. V was clipped by 2 bases and J by 8 bases, with 9 bases between them. CDR1 and CDR2 (germline): MNHNS, SASEGT. The CDR3: CASSEIGAGYTF. The CDR3 nucleotides are TGTGCCAGCAGTGAAATCGGTGCCGGCTACACCTTC.

This clone appeared a single time. The rearrangement links TRBV27 to TRBJ1-6; D is ambiguous. V dropped 6 bases and J dropped 7 bases, with 13 bases sitting between them. This CDR3 spans 14 amino acids. The germline V gene has CDR1 MNHEY and CDR2 SMNVEV (reference sequence). CDR3 DNA: TGTGCCAGCAGCCCAACGGGTTGGAATTCACCCCTCCACTTT. Encoded protein: CASSPTGWNSPLHF.

The chain links TRBV18 to TRBJ2-5, with TRBD1 matching 7 bases. Germline CDR1 is KGHSH and CDR2 is LQKENI. Trimming took 3 bases from V and 1 from J; bases not matched to a gene: 2. The CDR3 spans 14 residues. The CDR3, as DNA: TGTGCCAGCTCACCCGGGACAGTCCAAGAGACCCAGTACTTC. It translates to CASSPGTVQETQYF. The variable domain in full, completed from reference TRBV18 and TRBJ2-5, reads NAGVMQNPRHLVRRRGQEARLRCSPMKGHSHVYWYRQLPEEGLKFMVYLQKENIIDESGMPKERFSAEFPKEGPSILRIQQVVRGDSAAYFCASSPGTVQETQYFGPGTRLLVL.

The rearrangement uses TRBV7-9 and TRBJ2-5, with D possibly matching TRBD1 (5 bases). V shed 0 bases and J shed 12 bases, with 11 bases lying between them. Germline CDR1 is SEHNR and CDR2 is FQNEAQ (reference sequence). The CDR3 runs to 12 residues. The CDR3 sequence is CASSLAQGSKYF. The CDR3 coding sequence is TGTGCCAGCAGCTTAGCGCAGGGTAGTAAGTACTTC. The whole variable domain, remainder taken from reference TRBV7-9 and TRBJ2-5, is DTGVSQNPRHKITKRGQNVTFRCDPISEHNRLYWYRQTLGQGPEFLTYFQNEAQLEKSRLLSDRFSAERPKGSFSTLEIQRTEQGDSAMYLCASSLAQGSKYFGPGTRLLVL.

J is TRBJ1-5 and V is TRBV6-5; 9 bases are shared with TRBD1. This CDR3 is 14 amino acids long. The V gene's germline CDR1 is MNHEY and CDR2 SVGAGI. Trimming took 7 bases from V and 7 from J; bases not matched to a gene: 8. CDR3 in amino acids: CASTQQGAEQPQHF. In DNA form, the CDR3 reads TGTGCCAGCACACAACAGGGGGCGGAGCAGCCCCAGCATTTT.

V and J are TRBV10-1 and TRBJ2-3; 15 positions agree with TRBD2. The CDR3 has 18 amino acids. V trimming: 4 bases; J trimming: 2 bases; junction bases outside the gene matches: 7. CDR1 is WNHNN, CDR2 SYGVQD, per germline (reference sequence). The CDR3 region has the DNA TGCGCCAGCAGTGGGACTAGCGGGGGGGACCTTAACACAGATACGCAGTATTTT. Its protein product is CASSGTSGGDLNTDTQYF.

This chain joins TRBV5-1 and TRBJ1-1, with no clear D. The CDR3 has 13 residues. CDR1 is SGHRS and CDR2 is YFSETQ in the germline V gene. V lost 4 bases, J lost 6 bases, and 13 bases lay in between. For the CDR3, the DNA is TGCGCCAGCAGCCAAGGTGGCGGGGCTGAAGCTTTCTTT. Translating gives CASSQGGGAEAFF.

This chain's CDR3 is CASSTTPGTVADTQYF. CDR3 DNA sequence: TGTGCCAGCTCGACCACGCCGGGGACAGTAGCAGATACGCAGTATTTT. V gene TRBV5-5 combines with J gene TRBJ2-3; 7 nucleotides align to TRBD1. With V trimmed by 7 bases and J by 4 bases, 15 bases remained unmatched. Germline V gives CDR1 SGHKS, CDR2 YYEKEE (reference sequence). CDR3 length: 16 residues.

On this clone itself: Within the sample, other DNA sequences also encode this same CDR3. CDR3 in DNA: TGTGCCAGTAGTGGAACAGGGGGCACCGGGGAGCTGTTTTTT. Protein sequence: CASSGTGGTGELFF. The rearrangement links TRBV19 to TRBJ2-2, with 8 bases fitting TRBD1. Trimming took 5 bases from V and 4 from J; bases not matched to a gene: 3. The CDR3 loop spans 14 amino acids. Germline V gene sequence: CDR1 LNHDA, CDR2 SQIVND (reference sequence).